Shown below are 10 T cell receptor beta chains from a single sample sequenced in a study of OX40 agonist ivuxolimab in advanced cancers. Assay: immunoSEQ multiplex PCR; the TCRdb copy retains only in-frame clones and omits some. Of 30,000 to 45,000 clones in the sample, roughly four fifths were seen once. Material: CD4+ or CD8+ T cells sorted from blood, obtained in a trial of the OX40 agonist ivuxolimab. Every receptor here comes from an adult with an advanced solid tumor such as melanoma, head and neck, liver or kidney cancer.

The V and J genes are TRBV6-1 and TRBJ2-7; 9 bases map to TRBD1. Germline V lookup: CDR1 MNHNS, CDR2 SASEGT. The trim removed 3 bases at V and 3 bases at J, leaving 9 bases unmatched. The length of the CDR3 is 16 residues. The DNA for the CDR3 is TGTGCCAGCAGTGATGAATTGGGGACAGGGCACTACGAGCAGTACTTC. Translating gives CASSDELGTGHYEQYF.

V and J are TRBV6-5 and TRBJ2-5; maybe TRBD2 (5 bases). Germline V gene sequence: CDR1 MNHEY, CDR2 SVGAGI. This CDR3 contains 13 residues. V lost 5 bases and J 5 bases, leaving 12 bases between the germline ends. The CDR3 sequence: CASSQAGRETQYF. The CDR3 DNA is TGTGCCAGCAGTCAGGCGGGTCGGGAGACCCAGTACTTC.

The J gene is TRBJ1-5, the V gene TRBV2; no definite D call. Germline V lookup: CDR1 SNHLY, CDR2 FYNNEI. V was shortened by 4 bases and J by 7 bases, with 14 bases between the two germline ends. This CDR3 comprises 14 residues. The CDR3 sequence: CASSVEGTRQPQHF. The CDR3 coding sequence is TGTGCCAGCAGTGTTGAGGGAACAAGACAGCCCCAGCATTTT. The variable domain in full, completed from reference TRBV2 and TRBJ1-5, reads EPEVTQTPSHQVTQMGQEVILRCVPISNHLYFYWYRQILGQKVEFLVSFYNNEISEKSEIFDDQFSVERPDGSNFTLKIRSTKLEDSAMYFCASSVEGTRQPQHFGDGTRLSIL.

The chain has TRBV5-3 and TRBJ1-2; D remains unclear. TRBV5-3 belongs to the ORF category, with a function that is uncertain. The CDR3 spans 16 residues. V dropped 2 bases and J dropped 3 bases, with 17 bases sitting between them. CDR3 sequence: CARSFKAEWIHYGYTF. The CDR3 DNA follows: TGTGCCAGAAGCTTTAAGGCGGAGTGGATACACTATGGCTACACCTTC.

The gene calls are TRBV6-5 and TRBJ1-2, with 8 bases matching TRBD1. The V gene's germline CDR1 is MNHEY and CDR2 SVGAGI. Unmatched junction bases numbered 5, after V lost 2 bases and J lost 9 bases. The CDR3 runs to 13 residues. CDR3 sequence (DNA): TGTGCCAGCAGTTACAGGACAGGGAGGAGCTACACCTTC. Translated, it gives CASSYRTGRSYTF.

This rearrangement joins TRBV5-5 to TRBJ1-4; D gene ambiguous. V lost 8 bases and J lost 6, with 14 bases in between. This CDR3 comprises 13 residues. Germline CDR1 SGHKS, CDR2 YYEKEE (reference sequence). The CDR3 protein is CASTTAFHEKLFF. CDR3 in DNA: TGTGCCAGTACTACAGCATTTCATGAAAAACTGTTTTTT.

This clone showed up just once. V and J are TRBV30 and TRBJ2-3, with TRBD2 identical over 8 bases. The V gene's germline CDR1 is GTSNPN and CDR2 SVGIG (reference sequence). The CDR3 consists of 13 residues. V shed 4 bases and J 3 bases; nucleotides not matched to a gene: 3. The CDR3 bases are TGTGCCTGGAACGGGGGGGCTACAGATACGCAGTATTTT. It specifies CAWNGGATDTQYF.

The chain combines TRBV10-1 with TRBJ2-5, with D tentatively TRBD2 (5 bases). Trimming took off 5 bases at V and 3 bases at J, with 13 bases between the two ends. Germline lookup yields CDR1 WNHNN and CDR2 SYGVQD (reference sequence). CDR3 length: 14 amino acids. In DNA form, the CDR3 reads TGCGCCAGCAGTTCAGGAGGTTCTAAAGAGACCCAGTACTTC. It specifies CASSSGGSKETQYF.

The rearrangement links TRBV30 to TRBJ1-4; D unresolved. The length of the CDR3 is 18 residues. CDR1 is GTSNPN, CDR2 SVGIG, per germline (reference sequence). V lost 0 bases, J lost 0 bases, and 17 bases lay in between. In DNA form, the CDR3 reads TGTGCCTGGAGTGTAATGGGGATGGGTTCCGCAACTAATGAAAAACTGTTTTTT. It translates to CAWSVMGMGSATNEKLFF.

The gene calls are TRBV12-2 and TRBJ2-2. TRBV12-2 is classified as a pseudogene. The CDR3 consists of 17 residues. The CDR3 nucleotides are TGTGCAAGTCGCTTTGGCCTTGGGGGGCCGGACACCGGGGAGCTGTTTTTT. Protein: CASRFGLGGPDTGELFF.